This TCR beta chain came from a study of shared clonotypes between healthy human individuals (dated by TCRdb to about 2020). General notes on the study: The cohort comprised a couple of women and a few men aged 18 to 49 years. To estimate repertoire size and how much clonotype sharing occurs between individuals, the study deeply sequenced the blood TCR repertoires of five healthy adults. Between about 0.94 and 8.9 billion PBMCs per donor were obtained by leukapheresis. For each donor, CD4 naive and CD4 memory were each run on three plates, CD8 naive on two plates, and CD8 memory on one plate. Different laboratories and diverse techniques were used to prepare libraries and sequence TCR repertoires, to increase sequencing depth and limit assay-specific biases.

About this clone itself: What this receptor recognizes is not known. No per-base quality is available; no much larger clone lies one base away.

TCR CDR3 regions were amplified from genomic DNA by multiplex PCR using the deep immunoSEQ assay. Extracted genomic DNA from each cell subset was spread evenly across all wells of several immunoSEQ 96-well plates, with each plate serving as a replicate. For sorted subsets, around 0.2 ug of genomic DNA, equivalent to some 30,000 T cell genomes, went into each replicate PCR. Purified libraries were quantified with a Qubit 3.0 fluorometer, sized on a Bioanalyzer 2100, and re-quantified with the KAPA Library Quantification kit. Each immunoSEQ 96-well plate was sequenced on its own single-read 150-cycle Illumina NextSeq 550 flow cell. Per the original workflow: Because the immunoSEQ output held only junctional sequences and lacked quality scores, the filtering could not match the filtering applied to full-length reads. To assign V/J genes and CDR3, sequences were annotated against IMGT germline references using PyIR, a Python wrapper for IgBLAST v1.9. Reads with weak V/J assignments (E-value above 1e-6), missing CDR3, stop codons, out-of-frame junctions, or ambiguous translated residues were removed. V3J clonotypes were defined as sequences sharing the same inferred V gene, J gene, and CDR3 amino acid sequence. To compute the percentage overlap between repertoires, the number of shared unique clonotypes was divided by the size of the smaller repertoire. RTK rarefaction, the Chao1 estimator, and Recon v2.1 estimates of unobserved clonotypes were used to assess repertoire richness. For all TCRbeta clonotypes obtained by the gDNA method from four donors, generation probabilities were computed with OLGA. The immuneACCESS repertoire file appears here via TCRdb, limited to in-frame rearrangements. These files lack a portion of the clones; in checked studies, under half of the deficit traces to unresolved V genes, and the cause of the others is not known. V, J and clone size reflect that table, while D and trimming were determined from the DNA. Recorded for this sample are around 550,000 clones; approximately 96% of them occurred a single time. The ten largest clones represent 0.11% of the sample.

The germline ends are 15 bases apart after V is trimmed by 2 bases and J by 8 bases. The germline V gene specifies LGHNA as CDR1 and YNFKEQ as CDR2. Reading from cysteine to phenylalanine, the CDR3 counts 14 amino acids. Only the CDR3 part of the read is kept: 42 bases, read in frame from the first base. CD8 naive samples were obtained by positive selection for CCR7 among CD45RO-negative cells, yielding a CD45RA+CCR7+ population from which TemRA cells were excluded. The donors were healthy, HIV-negative adults with no recently reported acute infections or vaccinations. Only Caucasian adults living in Nashville, Tennessee, USA were represented among the donors. Blood was obtained by leukapheresis, after which PBMCs were separated by Ficoll-Histopaque density gradient centrifugation and cryopreserved in liquid nitrogen vapor phase. Analytical flow cytometry was used to check the purity and quantity of every magnetically sorted T cell population. Each sorted fraction had its genomic DNA isolated and then quantified by UV absorbance on a Nanodrop 2000c.

Broader findings and caveats from the paper: Incomplete sequencing was indicated by rarefaction of sorted-subset datasets, despite the large sequencing depth. Estimated clonotype richness was generally larger for naive than for memory subsets. Because the study included a small number of donors, the genetic and exposure-history diversity represented was limited. Sharing across several donors was observed for approximately 4.6% of naive CD4, over 3% of naive CD8, 2% to 2.5% of memory CD4, and about 0.39% of memory CD8 clonotypes. Only blood was sampled, and tissue TCR repertoires likely differ from those in blood. Compared with non-shared clonotypes, the clonotypes found in all four sorted-subset donors had higher generation probabilities. Based on pairwise subsampling, the degree of clonotype sharing among donors was expected to be affected by sequencing depth.

Recombination joined TRBV4-2 with TRBJ1-2, with TRBD1 perhaps the D gene, on 6 matching bases. Sequencing was carried out using naive CD8+ T cells sorted from blood. The cell subset or site label of this sample denotes: CD45RA+CCR7+. This TCR derives from a young woman in good health. The DNA is TGTGCCAGCAGCCAACGAACAGGGCTGGAGGGCTACACCTTC. Its protein is CASSQRTGLEGYTF.